This entry lists 12 T cell receptor beta chains sequenced from one sample in a study of control samples from healthy donors and cancer patients. The method was immunoSEQ multiplex PCR; TCRdb's version includes in-frame clones alone and lacks a portion of them. The sample shows about 140,000 clones, about 90% of them seen only once. Specimen: blood. Receptors were obtained from a man aged 18 to 30 in good health.

The chain joins TRBV19 to TRBJ2-3; 9 nucleotides line up with TRBD2. Germline-derived CDR1 and CDR2 are LNHDA and SQIVND (reference sequence). With 0 bases clipped from V and 5 bases from J, the junction kept 6 bases outside the gene matches. The CDR3 is made up of 16 amino acids. The chain's CDR3 is CASSIDGAGGLDTQYF. The CDR3 coding sequence is TGTGCCAGTAGTATAGATGGGGCGGGGGGGCTAGATACGCAGTATTTT.

The chain is built from TRBV7-2 and TRBJ1-4; tentative D call: TRBD1 (5 bases). The CDR3 has 14 residues. Germline V gives CDR1 SGHTA, CDR2 FQGNSA. Trimming left V 5 bases short and J 8 bases short, with 15 bases between. The CDR3 spells CASSQSTTGEKLFF. CDR3 bases: TGTGCCAGCAGCCAATCGACTACAGGCGAAAAACTGTTTTTT.

The rearrangement links TRBV19 to TRBJ1-2; D may be TRBD1 (5 bases). Trimming stripped 7 bases from V and 5 bases from J, with 11 bases between. CDR1 is LNHDA and CDR2 is SQIVND in the germline V gene (reference sequence). The CDR3 contains 12 residues. The CDR3 sequence: CASTMGGYGYTF. CDR3 bases: TGTGCCAGTACCATGGGGGGGTATGGCTACACCTTC.

This chain connects TRBV7-9 to TRBJ1-6; 11 nucleotides line up with TRBD1. Germline CDR1 reads SEHNR; CDR2 reads FQNEAQ (reference sequence). This CDR3 contains 15 residues. V shed 5 bases, J shed 10 bases, and the junction held 7 bases outside the gene matches. Here the CDR3 DNA reads TGTGCCAGCAGCCCAGTGGGACAGGGGGGGTCACCCCTCCACTTT. Its translation: CASSPVGQGGSPLHF.

This chain links TRBV5-4 with TRBJ2-7, with a possible D match to TRBD1 (6 bases). Germline V gene sequence: CDR1 SGHNT, CDR2 YYREEE (reference sequence). V lost 7 bases and J lost 7, with 15 bases in between. The CDR3 has 12 amino acids. The CDR3 coding sequence is TGTGCCAGCCAAAGGCAAGGGGGAGAGCAGTACTTC. It codes for CASQRQGGEQYF.

The chain joins TRBV11-3 to TRBJ1-1; D perhaps matches TRBD1 (5 bases). The CDR3 length is 15 residues. Deletions cut 5 bases from V and 5 bases from J, with 18 bases between. CDR1 is SGHNT and CDR2 is YENEEA in the germline V gene. CDR3 sequence reads: CASSLSGGIGTEAFF. CDR3 nucleotides: TGTGCCAGCAGCCTGAGTGGGGGTATTGGGACTGAAGCTTTCTTT.

The gene calls are TRBV4-2 and TRBJ2-2; 9 bases match TRBD1. The length of the CDR3 is 19 residues. Losses at the gene ends were 4 bases for V and 4 bases for J; bases not matched to a gene: 16. Per the germline V gene, CDR1 is LGHNA and CDR2 is YNFKEQ. The CDR3 reads CASSRTGTGSQRGTGELFF. Here the CDR3 DNA reads TGTGCCAGCAGCCGGACCGGGACAGGGTCTCAACGGGGCACCGGGGAGCTGTTTTTT.

The chain combines TRBV5-1 with TRBJ1-2; 7 nucleotides match TRBD1. The length of the CDR3 is 14 residues. CDR1 and CDR2 from the germline V gene are SGHRS and YFSETQ. Trimming at V came to 0 bases and at J to 4 bases, leaving 3 bases not matched to a gene. CDR3 nucleotides: TGCGCCAGCAGCTTGGGAGGGGGCCGCTATGGCTACACCTTC. Residues: CASSLGGGRYGYTF.

This rearrangement joins TRBV7-9 to TRBJ1-3; 9 nucleotides align to TRBD1. The germline V gene has CDR1 SEHNR and CDR2 FQNEAQ (reference sequence). The junction had 5 bases not matched to a gene; V was cut back by 6 bases and J by 8 bases. There are 13 residues in the CDR3. The CDR3 here is CASRGQGFDTIYF. CDR3 nucleotide sequence: TGTGCCAGCAGGGGACAGGGTTTTGACACCATATATTTT.

The rearrangement links TRBV12-3 or TRBV12-4 to TRBJ1-3, with unresolved D. CDR3 size: 13 residues. V was clipped by 3 bases and J by 8 bases, with 11 bases between them. The CDR3 sequence is CASSFGGRDTIYF. The CDR3, as DNA: TGTGCCAGCAGTTTCGGAGGGAGGGACACCATATATTTT.

The chain combines TRBV4-3 with TRBJ2-7; 7 bases line up with TRBD1. Per the germline V gene, CDR1 is LGHNA and CDR2 is YSLEER. The CDR3 is 15 residues long. The J segment lost 4 bases and the V segment lost 4 bases, leaving 10 bases of the junction unmatched. The CDR3 DNA follows: TGCGCCAGCAGCCCTTCTGGGGCAGGGGGTTACGAGCAGTACTTC. Translation: CASSPSGAGGYEQYF.

The rearrangement joins TRBV11-2 to TRBJ2-1; D unclear. Deletions cut 2 bases from V and 7 bases from J, with 12 bases between. From germline, CDR1 is SGHAT and CDR2 FQNNGV. There are 14 residues in the CDR3. CDR3 sequence: CASSLSVSVNEQFF. CDR3 nucleotide sequence: TGTGCCAGCAGCTTATCGGTGTCGGTTAATGAGCAGTTCTTC.